This T cell receptor (beta chain) is from a study of blood T cells in healthy people across ages. Study-level information: Using template switching, researchers captured about one barcoded beta molecule for each two T cells.

This CDR3 comprises 15 residues. The germline CDR1 and CDR2 sequences are SGHTA and FQGNSA. The germline V and J ends were trimmed by 5 bases and 1 base, with 14 bases remaining between them. The study's findings and limits: In the absence of known donor CMV status, changes in expanded clonotypes were possibly confounded. A greater number of naive CD4+ cells and higher diversity distinguished long-lived donors from aged donors.

Combining a sample-barcoded 5' primer with a J-beta primer mix, a second PCR ran for roughly 7 to 12 cycles. Researchers report that a template-switch adaptor with 12 random nucleotides tagged each cDNA molecule. TCRdb analysed the 5' RACE reads with MiXCR anew, one entry per CDR3 protein. Seen here are roughly 2 million distinct CDR3 sequences, around half observed once, and the top ten hold over 2%. Worth noting for this clonotype: The antigen is not known.

The rearrangement joins TRBV7-2 to TRBJ2-5; a possible D gene is TRBD1 (5 bases). Sequencing input: blood. This TCR was recovered from a woman in her thirties or forties in good health. In DNA form, the CDR3 reads TGTGCCAGCAGCCGGAGAAGGGGAATCCAAGAGACCCAGTACTTC. The encoded protein is CASSRRRGIQETQYF.